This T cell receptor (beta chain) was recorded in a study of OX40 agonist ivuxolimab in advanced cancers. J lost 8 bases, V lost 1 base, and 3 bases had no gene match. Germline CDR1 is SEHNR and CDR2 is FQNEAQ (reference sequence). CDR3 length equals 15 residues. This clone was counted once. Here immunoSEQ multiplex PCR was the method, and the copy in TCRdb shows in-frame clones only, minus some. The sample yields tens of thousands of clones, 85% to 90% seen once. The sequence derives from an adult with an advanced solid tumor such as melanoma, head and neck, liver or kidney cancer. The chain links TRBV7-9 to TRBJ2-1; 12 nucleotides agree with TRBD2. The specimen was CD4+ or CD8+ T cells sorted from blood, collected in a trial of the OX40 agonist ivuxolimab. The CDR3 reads CASSLGTSGTDEQFF. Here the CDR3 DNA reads TGTGCCAGCAGCTTAGGGACTAGCGGGACCGATGAGCAGTTCTTC.